This TCR beta chain is drawn from a study of blood T cell repertoires in COVID-19. The wider study: The United States, Italy and Spain were the sources of the acute and convalescent COVID-19 samples. PBMCs, B-cell-depleted T cells, or T cells provided the cDNA or gDNA that made up the material.

Participant age was roughly 18 to 100 years, and participants resided in approximately 24 US areas. Donors in Cohort 3 counted as recovered after two negative PCRs, clearance, or symptom resolution. Assay: immunoSEQ multiplex PCR; the TCRdb copy retains only in-frame clones and omits some. The sample contains around 160,000 clones, over 80% of which appear only once. Germline CDR1 reads MGHDK; CDR2 reads SYGVNS. Trimming took off 5 bases at V and 1 base at J, with 11 bases between the two ends. The CDR3 consists of 15 residues. This TCR was sampled from a woman aged 55 to 70 who had recovered from COVID-19. The sequencing input was PBMCs or T cells enriched from blood (not recorded which). The chain employs TRBV25-1 and TRBJ1-4; D is unclear. The CDR3 DNA sequence: TGTGCCAGCAGTCCACCGGGGAGAACTAATGAAAAACTGTTTTTT. Encoded protein: CASSPPGRTNEKLFF.